This TCR beta chain originates from a study of T cells in Graves' hyperthyroidism and ophthalmopathy. As for the study in general: Peripheral blood was drawn at first diagnosis, prior to all treatment. Study results and limitations: Ophthalmopathy and stable hyperthyroidism were separated by a 13 V-J model.

Germline V gene data show CDR1 as SGHTA and CDR2 as FQGTGA. Trimming stripped 3 bases from V and 7 bases from J, with 19 bases between. The CDR3 extends over 17 amino acids. This clonotype was picked up a small number of times. Antigen specificity is unknown. Using RNA transcripts as the source, TCR beta CDR3 regions were amplified. Using the HTBI primer set, a first-round RT-PCR was run on the TCR CDR3. One entry per CDR3 protein results from TCRdb running MiXCR on the multiplex PCR reads. The sample holds around 450,000 distinct CDR3 sequences, about an eighth seen once. For Graves' hyperthyroidism to be stable, ophthalmopathy could not progress within 18 months.

Input material: blood. This clonotype was sampled from a woman under 30 with Graves' hyperthyroidism. The V and J genes are TRBV7-3 and TRBJ1-6, with unresolved D. The CDR3 loop is CASSFPPERRRNSPLHF. CDR3 sequence (DNA): TGTGCCAGCAGCTTCCCCCCTGAAAGGCGGAGAAATTCACCCCTCCACTTT.